These T cell receptor beta chains were read from a single sample in a study of technical replicates of blood from several donors. Method: immunoSEQ multiplex PCR; TCRdb's copy keeps in-frame clones and lacks some. The repertoire holds tens of thousands of clones, with roughly 95% as singletons. The sequenced sample consisted of PBMCs. These receptors originate from a human donor in good health. Some clones in this sample may be carry-over from other donors' samples. Both conserved end residues are part of each CDR3. The order of the fields is D gene, clone size, J gene, V gene, CDR3 protein, CDR3 DNA. A D gene is named only where the DNA matches it firmly. Not all rows give a size; the values are once, few, many and, for expanded clones, a class.

>-|-|TRBJ2-3|TRBV7-9
CASGGAGDTDTQYF
TGTGCCAGCGGGGGGGCAGGCGACACAGATACGCAGTATTTT
>-|few|TRBJ1-1|TRBV11-3
CASSFALNTEAFF
TGTGCCAGCAGCTTCGCGTTGAACACTGAAGCTTTCTTT
>TRBD1|-|TRBJ2-5|TRBV29-1
CSVTPGQGVETQYF
TGCAGCGTAACACCGGGACAGGGTGTTGAGACCCAGTACTTC
>-|-|TRBJ2-7|TRBV5-6
CASSPGRGAYEQYF
TGTGCCAGCAGCCCTGGAAGGGGCGCCTACGAGCAGTACTTC
>-|once|TRBJ2-7|TRBV4-3
CASSQVFGYEQYF
TGCGCCAGCAGCCAAGTTTTCGGCTACGAGCAGTACTTC
>TRBD1|few|TRBJ2-1|TRBV2
CASGMTGVNEQFF
TGTGCCAGCGGAATGACAGGGGTCAATGAGCAGTTCTTC
>-|-|TRBJ2-3|TRBV5-1
CASSLDGCVRCTDTQYF
TGCGCCAGCAGCTTGGACGGGTGCGTCAGATGCACAGATACGCAGTATTTT
>TRBD2|-|TRBJ2-5|TRBV5-3
CARTGLAGDRETQYF
TGTGCCAGGACCGGACTAGCGGGGGACAGAGAGACCCAGTACTTC
>TRBD1|few|TRBJ2-7|TRBV11-2
CASSLARGQVYEQYF
TGTGCCAGCAGCTTAGCCAGGGGGCAGGTCTACGAGCAGTACTTC
>-|-|TRBJ1-1|TRBV29-1
CSILWGRMNTEAFF
TGCAGCATCCTTTGGGGCAGGATGAACACTGAAGCTTTCTTT
>-|-|TRBJ1-1|TRBV4-3
CASSQATDTEAFF
TGCGCCAGCAGCCAAGCTACAGACACTGAAGCTTTCTTT
>-|-|TRBJ2-5|TRBV6-1
CASSLERQETQYF
TGTGCCAGCAGTTTGGAGCGCCAAGAGACCCAGTACTTC
>-|-|TRBJ1-1|TRBV6-6
CASSSKTDLNTEAFF
TGTGCCAGCAGCTCCAAGACAGATTTGAACACTGAAGCTTTCTTT
>TRBD1|once|TRBJ1-1|TRBV5-1
CASSLTTGWDTEAFF
TGCGCCAGCAGCTTAACGACAGGGTGGGACACTGAAGCTTTCTTT
>TRBD1|-|TRBJ2-7|TRBV10-3
CAISPGTVEQYF
TGTGCCATCAGCCCCGGGACAGTGGAGCAGTACTTC
>TRBD2|-|TRBJ2-7|TRBV4-3
CASSQDPELAAYEQYF
TGCGCCAGCAGCCAAGATCCGGAACTAGCGGCCTACGAGCAGTACTTC
>TRBD2|-|TRBJ2-7|TRBV7-2
CASSLMAGEGHEQYF
TGTGCCAGCAGCTTAATGGCGGGAGAGGGCCACGAGCAGTACTTC
>TRBD2|once|TRBJ2-3|TRBV7-2
CASSLEGGGAITQYF
TGTGCCAGCAGCTTAGAGGGCGGGGGGGCCATTACGCAGTATTTT
>TRBD1|-|TRBJ2-7|TRBV5-5
CASSLEGGIGYEQYF
TGTGCCAGCAGCTTGGAAGGGGGCATAGGGTACGAGCAGTACTTC
>TRBD2|-|TRBJ2-7|TRBV27
CASSLVAGGPYEQYF
TGTGCCAGCAGTTTAGTAGCGGGAGGGCCCTACGAGCAGTACTTC
>TRBD2|-|TRBJ2-7|TRBV6-5
CASSSGGYEQYF
TGTGCCAGCAGTAGCGGGGGTTACGAGCAGTACTTC
>TRBD2|-|TRBJ2-1|TRBV7-2
CASSLAPQLAGEKEDEQFF
TGTGCCAGCAGCTTAGCCCCTCAACTAGCGGGGGAGAAGGAAGATGAGCAGTTCTTC
>TRBD2|-|TRBJ2-7|TRBV5-1
CASSLGVPGRPRQYF
TGCGCCAGCAGCTTGGGGGTGCCCGGGAGGCCAAGGCAGTACTTC
>-|once|TRBJ2-5|TRBV19
CASSLDPGSQETQYF
TGTGCCAGTAGTCTTGACCCCGGGAGTCAAGAGACCCAGTACTTC
>TRBD2|-|TRBJ2-3|TRBV9
CASSVRSSGPDTQYF
TGTGCCAGCAGCGTTAGATCTAGCGGGCCCGATACGCAGTATTTT
>-|few|TRBJ1-1|TRBV4-3
CASSQATGITEAFF
TGCGCCAGCAGCCAAGCCACAGGGATAACTGAAGCTTTCTTT
>-|-|TRBJ1-5|TRBV19
CASTPRSNQPQHF
TGTGCCAGTACCCCTAGGAGCAATCAGCCCCAGCATTTT
>-|-|TRBJ2-1|TRBV25-1
CASSGQRVTYNEQFF
TGTGCCAGCAGTGGACAGCGGGTGACCTACAATGAGCAGTTCTTC
>TRBD1|-|TRBJ1-6|TRBV5-1
CASSLVALGQGNSPLHF
TGCGCCAGCAGCTTGGTTGCGCTGGGACAGGGAAATTCACCCCTCCACTTT
>TRBD2|-|TRBJ2-3|TRBV5-1
CASSLGTSGRAPADTQYF
TGCGCCAGCAGCTTGGGGACTAGCGGGAGGGCCCCAGCAGATACGCAGTATTTT
>TRBD1|-|TRBJ2-1|TRBV30
CAWGRGYNEQFF
TGTGCCTGGGGCAGGGGGTACAATGAGCAGTTCTTC
>-|-|TRBJ2-5|TRBV7-2
CASSFTDQETQYF
TGTGCCAGCAGCTTCACAGATCAAGAGACCCAGTACTTC
>TRBD2|-|TRBJ2-5|TRBV4-3
CASSQYVAGAQETQYF
TGCGCCAGCAGCCAATATGTAGCGGGGGCACAAGAGACCCAGTACTTC
>TRBD1|-|TRBJ1-2|TRBV6-5
CASSPGQGIVGGYTF
TGTGCCAGCAGTCCGGGACAGGGGATTGTGGGCGGCTACACCTTC
>-|-|TRBJ2-7|TRBV21-1
CASTTGQGYEQYF
TGTGCCAGCACCACGGGACAGGGCTACGAGCAGTACTTC
>TRBD2|-|TRBJ2-5|TRBV7-6
CASSPNSGSGETQYF
TGTGCCAGCAGCCCAAATAGCGGGAGTGGGGAGACCCAGTACTTC
>-|-|TRBJ2-1|TRBV9
CASSFWSTPQNEQFF
TGTGCCAGCAGCTTCTGGAGTACCCCCCAGAATGAGCAGTTCTTC
>-|-|TRBJ2-1|TRBV2
CASSQLRGNEQFF
TGTGCCAGCAGCCAACTGCGGGGTAATGAGCAGTTCTTC
>TRBD1|-|TRBJ2-2|TRBV5-1
CASNLGGDFTGELFF
TGCGCCAGCAACCTAGGGGGCGATTTCACCGGGGAGCTGTTTTTT
>TRBD1|-|TRBJ1-1|TRBV19
CASSVTGALNTEAFF
TGTGCCAGTAGTGTTACAGGGGCATTGAACACTGAAGCTTTCTTT
>TRBD2|-|TRBJ2-7|TRBV30
CASTSGRYEQYF
TGTGCCAGTACTAGCGGACGCTACGAGCAGTACTTC
>-|-|TRBJ1-5|TRBV19
CASSGPGFQPQHF
TGTGCCAGTAGTGGCCCGGGGTTTCAGCCCCAGCATTTT
>-|-|TRBJ2-7|TRBV7-2
CASSAGPTGNEQYF
TGTGCCAGCAGCGCAGGCCCCACAGGGAACGAGCAGTACTTC
>TRBD2|-|TRBJ2-1|TRBV7-9
CASSITSGGPNEQFF
TGTGCCAGCAGCATAACTAGCGGAGGGCCCAATGAGCAGTTCTTC
>-|-|TRBJ1-4|TRBV5-1
CASSPGAGDEKLFF
TGCGCCAGCAGCCCGGGTGCCGGGGATGAAAAACTGTTTTTT
>TRBD2|-|TRBJ2-5|TRBV6-5
CASSSLLAGQETQYF
TGTGCCAGCAGTTCATTACTAGCGGGACAAGAGACCCAGTACTTC
>TRBD2|-|TRBJ2-7|TRBV27
CASIGLAGGSSYEQYF
TGTGCCAGCATCGGACTAGCGGGAGGGAGCTCCTACGAGCAGTACTTC
>-|-|TRBJ2-7|TRBV7-9
CASSLTSLSYEQYF
TGTGCCAGCAGCTTAACTTCTCTCTCCTACGAGCAGTACTTC